This TCR beta chain was captured in a study of blood T cell repertoires in COVID-19. The CDR3 runs to 12 residues. CDR1 SEHNR and CDR2 FQNEAQ come from the germline V gene (reference sequence). With 5 bases clipped from V and 10 bases from J, the junction kept 6 bases outside the gene matches. Here immunoSEQ multiplex PCR was the method, and the copy in TCRdb shows in-frame clones only, minus some. The table has 250,000 to 300,000 clones, about nine tenths seen once. This clone has a single count. This clonotype originated in a woman between 25 and 40 years old who had recovered from COVID-19. This chain joins TRBV7-9 and TRBJ1-2, with TRBD1 matching 8 bases. The specimen was PBMCs or T cells enriched from blood (not recorded which). The CDR3 loop is CASSPDREDYTF. As DNA, the CDR3 is TGTGCCAGCAGCCCGGACAGGGAGGACTACACCTTC.